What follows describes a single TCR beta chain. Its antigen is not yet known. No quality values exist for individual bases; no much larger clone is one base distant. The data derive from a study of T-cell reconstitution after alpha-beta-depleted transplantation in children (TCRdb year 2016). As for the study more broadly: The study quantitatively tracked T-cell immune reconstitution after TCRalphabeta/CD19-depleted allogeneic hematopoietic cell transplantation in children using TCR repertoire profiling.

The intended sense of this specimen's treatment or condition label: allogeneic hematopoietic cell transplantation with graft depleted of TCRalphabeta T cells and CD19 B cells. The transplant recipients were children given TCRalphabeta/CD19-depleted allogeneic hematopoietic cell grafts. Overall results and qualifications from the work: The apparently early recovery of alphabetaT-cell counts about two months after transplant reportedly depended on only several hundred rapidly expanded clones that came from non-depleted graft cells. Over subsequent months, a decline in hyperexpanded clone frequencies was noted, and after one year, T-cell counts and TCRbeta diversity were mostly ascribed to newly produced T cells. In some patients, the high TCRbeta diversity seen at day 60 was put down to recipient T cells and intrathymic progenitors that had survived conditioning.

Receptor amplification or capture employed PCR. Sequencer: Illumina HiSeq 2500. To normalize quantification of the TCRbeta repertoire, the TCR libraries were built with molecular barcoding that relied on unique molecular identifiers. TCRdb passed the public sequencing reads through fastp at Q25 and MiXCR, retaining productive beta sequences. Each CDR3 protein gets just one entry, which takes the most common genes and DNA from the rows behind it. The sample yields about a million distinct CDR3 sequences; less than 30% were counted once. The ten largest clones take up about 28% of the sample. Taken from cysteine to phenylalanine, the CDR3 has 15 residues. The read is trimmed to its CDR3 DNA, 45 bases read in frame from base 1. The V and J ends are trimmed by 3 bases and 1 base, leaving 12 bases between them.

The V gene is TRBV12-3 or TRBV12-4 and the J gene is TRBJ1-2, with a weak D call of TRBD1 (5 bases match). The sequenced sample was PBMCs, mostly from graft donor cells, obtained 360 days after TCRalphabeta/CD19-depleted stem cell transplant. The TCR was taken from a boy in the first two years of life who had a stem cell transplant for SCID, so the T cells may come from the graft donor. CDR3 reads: CASSFHQTVNYGYTF. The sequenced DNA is TGTGCCAGCAGTTTTCATCAGACAGTTAACTATGGCTACACCTTC.